Below are 5 T cell receptor beta chains sequenced from a single sample in a study of OX40 agonist ivuxolimab in advanced cancers. Only in-frame clones appear in the TCRdb table, and some are missing; sequencing was by immunoSEQ multiplex PCR. The table lists approximately 91,000 clones, about 86% of them singletons. Sequenced material: CD4+ or CD8+ T cells sorted from blood, taken in a trial of the OX40 agonist ivuxolimab. The receptors stem from an adult with an advanced solid tumor such as melanoma, head and neck, liver or kidney cancer.

The chain has TRBV6-6 and TRBJ1-5; unclear D gene. V lost 4 bases and J lost 7, with 11 bases in between. Germline V gene lookup returns CDR1 MNHNY and CDR2 SVGAGI (reference sequence). The CDR3 has 13 residues. CDR3 loop: CASSSNEWQPQHF. The CDR3 nucleotides are TGTGCCAGCAGTTCGAACGAATGGCAGCCCCAGCATTTT.

V and J are TRBV11-2 and TRBJ2-2; 8 nucleotides match TRBD1. V lost 5 bases, J lost 0 bases, and 5 bases stayed unmatched. The CDR3 consists of 16 residues. The germline V gene has CDR1 SGHAT and CDR2 FQNNGV. CDR3 DNA: TGTGCCAGCAGCAGATACAGGGGGTCGAACACCGGGGAGCTGTTTTTT. This sequence encodes CASSRYRGSNTGELFF.

The J gene is TRBJ1-3, the V gene TRBV6-4; D is ambiguous. The CDR3 consists of 13 residues. CDR1 and CDR2 (germline): MRHNA, SNTAGT. The germline V and J ends were trimmed by 10 bases and 0 bases, with 10 bases remaining between them. CDR3 nucleotide sequence: TGTGCCACCCGAGAAGACTCTGGAAACACCATATATTTT. Translated: CATREDSGNTIYF.

This sequence joins TRBV10-3 and TRBJ1-1, with a possible D match to TRBD1 (5 bases). The ends were cut back, 3 bases at V and 1 base at J, with 6 bases in the middle. Germline V lookup: CDR1 ENHRY, CDR2 SYGVKD. The CDR3 runs to 13 residues. The CDR3 DNA sequence: TGTGCCATCAGTGACGACAGGAACACTGAAGCTTTCTTT. Translated: CAISDDRNTEAFF.

DNA for the CDR3: TGTGCCAGCAGTTTAATCCCAGGCCCCAAAGCTTTCTTT. It codes for CASSLIPGPKAFF. The chain joins TRBV28 to TRBJ1-1, with D hard to call. V gave up 2 bases and J gave up 9 bases, with 13 bases separating them. The CDR3 runs to 13 residues. In germline, CDR1 is MDHEN, CDR2 SYDVKM.